These 10 T cell receptor beta chains originate from one sample sequenced in a study of blood T cells in healthy people across ages. Primed by a sample-barcoded 5' primer and a J-beta primer mix, a second PCR proceeded for 7 to 11 cycles. Via MiXCR, TCRdb re-called the 5' RACE reads, giving one row per CDR3 protein. The sample lists about a million distinct CDR3 sequences; under 50% were seen once. Sequenced material: blood. These receptors all stem from a man aged 25 to 40 in good health.

This clonotype has just a few counts. This sequence joins TRBV6-2 or TRBV6-3 and TRBJ1-5, with D uncertain. V lost 0 bases to trimming and J lost 7 bases, with 7 bases between them. Germline assignment: CDR1 MNHEY and CDR2 SVGEGT. CDR3 length: 13 amino acids. CDR3 sequence: CASSYSQHQPQHF. CDR3 in DNA: TGTGCCAGCAGTTACTCGCAGCACCAGCCCCAGCATTTT.

J is TRBJ2-1 and V is TRBV6-1; 11 bases are shared with TRBD2. Looked up from germline, CDR1 is MNHNS and CDR2 is SASEGT. The CDR3 extends over 14 amino acids. With 9 bases clipped from V and 8 bases from J, the junction kept 9 bases outside the gene matches. The CDR3 spells CASRRVLAGDEQFF. Here the CDR3 DNA reads TGTGCCAGTCGGCGGGTACTAGCGGGGGATGAGCAGTTCTTC.

This clonotype occurred a few times. The genes are TRBV11-1 and TRBJ2-7, with D perhaps given as TRBD1 or TRBD2 (6 bases each). V was pared by 3 bases and J by 3 bases, with 15 bases between. This CDR3 is built from 15 residues. The germline CDR1 and CDR2 sequences are SGHAT and FQDESV (reference sequence). The CDR3 is CASSFRGAPVYEQYF. DNA for the CDR3: TGTGCCAGCAGCTTTAGGGGGGCACCCGTCTACGAGCAGTACTTC.

This sequence joins TRBV5-6 and TRBJ1-2; TRBD1 aligns across 7 bases. Per germline, CDR1 SGHDT and CDR2 YYEEEE. J lost 4 bases, V lost 5 bases, and 5 bases had no gene match. The CDR3 loop spans 13 amino acids. CDR3 region: CASRYGTAYGYTF. The DNA for the CDR3 is TGTGCCAGCAGATATGGGACAGCCTATGGCTACACCTTC.

The chain recombines TRBV6-2 or TRBV6-3 with TRBJ2-3; TRBD2 aligns across 11 bases. Germline V gives CDR1 MNHEY, CDR2 SVGEGT. The CDR3 has 17 amino acids. Trimming removed 6 bases from V and 3 bases from J; junction bases left unmatched: 11. In nucleotides, the CDR3 is TGTGCCAGCAGCTTCTTTTTCACTAGCGGGGGAACAGATACGCAGTATTTT. It yields the protein CASSFFFTSGGTDTQYF.

The gene calls are TRBV3-1 and TRBJ2-2; TRBD1 agrees at 7 bases. The germline V gene has CDR1 LGHDT and CDR2 YNNKEL (reference sequence). This CDR3 comprises 16 residues. Trimming at V came to 4 bases and at J to 1 base, leaving 6 bases not matched to a gene. CDR3 bases: TGTGCCAGCAGCCCGGACAGGATCCAGAACACCGGGGAGCTGTTTTTT. Encoded protein: CASSPDRIQNTGELFF.

As DNA, the CDR3 is TGTGCCAGCAGTCGAGTGGCAGATACGCAGTATTTT. Its translation: CASSRVADTQYF. The rearrangement links TRBV7-9 to TRBJ2-3, with D unresolved. V was trimmed by 6 bases and J by 4 bases, leaving 8 bases between them. This CDR3 spans 12 amino acids. Germline V gives CDR1 SEHNR, CDR2 FQNEAQ (reference sequence).

This clonotype has only a few counts. The CDR3, as DNA: TGTGCCAGCAGTCCCCTATTGCCAGGAGATACGCAGTATTTT. This encodes CASSPLLPGDTQYF. The rearrangement uses TRBV27 and TRBJ2-3; the D is unclear. Germline V gene sequence: CDR1 MNHEY, CDR2 SMNVEV (reference sequence). The CDR3 has 14 amino acids. Trimming stripped 5 bases from V and 5 bases from J, with 14 bases between.

This chain links TRBV12-3 or TRBV12-4 with TRBJ2-1, with D maybe TRBD2 (6 bases). The V gene lost 5 bases and the J gene lost 0 bases, with 11 bases spanning the gap. The CDR3 runs to 15 residues. CDR3: CASSHAGISYNEQFF. CDR3 in DNA: TGTGCCAGCAGTCATGCGGGGATCTCCTACAATGAGCAGTTCTTC.

CDR3 bases: TGTGCCAGCAGCCGGAATCGGGGGGGCTCAGGCTACACCTTC. Translation gives CASSRNRGGSGYTF. The gene calls are TRBV4-2 and TRBJ1-2; a possible D gene is TRBD1 (6 bases). The CDR3 consists of 14 residues. The V gene lost 4 bases and the J gene lost 8 bases, with 17 bases spanning the gap. Germline CDR1 and CDR2: LGHNA and YNFKEQ.